The TCR beta chain described here comes from a study of response to subunit inactivated influenza vaccine. Points from the study as a whole: Each seasonal influenza vaccination recruits few new T cells, the authors suggested.

This clonotype appeared a few times. Its cognate antigen is unknown. TCRdb ran MiXCR on the RT-PCR reads and lists one entry per CDR3 protein. The sample gives hundreds of thousands of distinct CDR3 sequences, less than 20% of which show up once; around a tenth is in the top ten. Trimming left V 0 bases short and J 7 bases short, with 9 bases between. CDR1 is LGHNA, CDR2 YSLEER, per germline. The CDR3 is 14 amino acids. V gene TRBV4-3 combines with J gene TRBJ2-2; D call uncertain. This TCR was recovered from a man between 50 and 59 years old who received an inactivated influenza vaccine. The sequencing used PBMCs from blood, collected 11 to 12 days after vaccination. The CDR3 nucleotides are TGCGCCAGCAGCCAAGATAAAGCGTTCGGGGAGCTGTTTTTT. Protein sequence: CASSQDKAFGELFF.